This entry features one T cell receptor (beta chain) sequence. This sample stems from a study of blood T cell repertoires in COVID-19. TCRdb keeps only in-frame clones here, not all; method: immunoSEQ multiplex PCR. The profile covers about 160,000 clones, with approximately 79% appearing a single time and about 7.7% taken by the ten largest. This TCR was sampled from a woman in her thirties or forties with COVID-19, enrolled during active disease. The source material was peripheral blood.

CDR3 nucleotides: TGTGCCAGCTCGGTGGGAGATAGTGTAAAACTGTTTTTT. This gives the protein CASSVGDSVKLFF. The chain has TRBV18 and TRBJ1-4; D is unclear. CDR1 and CDR2 from the germline V gene are KGHSH and LQKENI. The V end lost 6 bases, the J end lost 10 bases, and 15 bases lay between the germline ends. The CDR3 is made up of 13 amino acids.